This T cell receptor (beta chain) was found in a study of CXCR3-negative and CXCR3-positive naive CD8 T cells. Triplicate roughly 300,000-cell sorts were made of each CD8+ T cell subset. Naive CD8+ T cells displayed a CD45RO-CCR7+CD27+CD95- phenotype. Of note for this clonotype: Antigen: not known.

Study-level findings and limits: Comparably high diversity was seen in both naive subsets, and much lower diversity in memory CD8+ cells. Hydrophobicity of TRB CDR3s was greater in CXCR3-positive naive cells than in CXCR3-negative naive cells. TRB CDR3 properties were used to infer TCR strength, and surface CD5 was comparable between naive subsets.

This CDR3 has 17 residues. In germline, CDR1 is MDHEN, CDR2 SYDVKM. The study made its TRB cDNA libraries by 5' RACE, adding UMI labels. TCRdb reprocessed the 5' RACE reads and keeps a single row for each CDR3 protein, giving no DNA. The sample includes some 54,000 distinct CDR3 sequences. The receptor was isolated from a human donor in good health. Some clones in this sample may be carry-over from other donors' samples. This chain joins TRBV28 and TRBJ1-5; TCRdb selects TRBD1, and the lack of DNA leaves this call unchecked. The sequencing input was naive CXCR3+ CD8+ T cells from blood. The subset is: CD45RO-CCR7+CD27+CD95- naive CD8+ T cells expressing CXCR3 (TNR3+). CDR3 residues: CASSLLTGTLSNQPQHF.